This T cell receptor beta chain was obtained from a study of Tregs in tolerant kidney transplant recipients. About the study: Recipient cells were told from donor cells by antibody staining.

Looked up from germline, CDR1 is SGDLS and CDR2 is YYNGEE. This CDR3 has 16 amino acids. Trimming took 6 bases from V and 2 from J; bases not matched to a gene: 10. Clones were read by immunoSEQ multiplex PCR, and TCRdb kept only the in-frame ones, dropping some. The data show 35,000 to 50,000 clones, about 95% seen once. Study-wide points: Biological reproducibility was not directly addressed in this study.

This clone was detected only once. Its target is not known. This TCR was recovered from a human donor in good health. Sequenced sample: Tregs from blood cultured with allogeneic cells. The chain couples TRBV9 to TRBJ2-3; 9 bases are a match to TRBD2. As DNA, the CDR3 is TGTGCCAGCACTCGAAGGGCTAGCGGGGCCACAGATACGCAGTATTTT. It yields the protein CASTRRASGATDTQYF.